Listed below are T cell receptor beta chains from one sample, sequenced in a study of blood T cells in healthy people across ages. Each CDR3 protein gets one entry after TCRdb re-called the 5' RACE reads with MiXCR. The table shows roughly 1 million distinct CDR3 sequences, with 20% to 25% occurring only once. These data were likewise used in another study, on T cells of mothers and their children.

The sample taken for sequencing was blood. The receptors shown here come from a girl aged 2-15 years in good health. Both conserved end residues are part of each CDR3. A D gene is named only where the DNA matches it firmly. Size values are once, few and many counts, or a class for expanded clones, and some rows have none.

size,D,V,J,DNA,CDR3
few,.,TRBV28,TRBJ1-5,TGTGCCAGCAGTTCCACGGGGGAAAATCAGCCCCAGCATTTT,CASSSTGENQPQHF
.,.,TRBV12-3/TRBV12-4,TRBJ2-7,TGTGCCAGCAGACTTGGGACGCCTAGGGAGGAGCAGTACTTC,CASRLGTPREEQYF
.,.,TRBV20-1,TRBJ1-5,TGCAGTGCTGGCCAGGACCTTAGCAATCAGCCCCAGCATTTT,CSAGQDLSNQPQHF
few,TRBD2,TRBV10-3,TRBJ2-1,TGTGCCATCAGTGAGCCGCACCCGGGGGGTGAGCAGTTCTTC,CAISEPHPGGEQFF
few,TRBD1,TRBV7-3,TRBJ1-2,TGTGCCAGCAGCTTAATCCCCGGACAGGGGGCTGGTGGCTACACCTTC,CASSLIPGQGAGGYTF
.,.,TRBV28,TRBJ1-2,TGTGCCAGCAGTAGTACAGGGCATGGCTACACCTTC,CASSSTGHGYTF
.,TRBD2,TRBV2,TRBJ2-3,TGTGCCAGCAGGGCTACACCGGGACTAGCCACAGATACGCAGTATTTT,CASRATPGLATDTQYF
.,TRBD2,TRBV7-9,TRBJ2-2,TGTGCCAGCATCCAGATAGGGCGGCCGGCTCTAGCGGGGAACACCGGGGAGCTGTTTTTT,CASIQIGRPALAGNTGELFF
.,.,TRBV10-3,TRBJ2-5,TGTGCCATCAGTGAGTCATCCGGGATCCAAGAGACCCAGTACTTC,CAISESSGIQETQYF
few,TRBD2,TRBV6-5,TRBJ2-2,TGTGCCAGCAGTTCCACGGGGGGGCTGGGCACCGGGGAGCTGTTTTTT,CASSSTGGLGTGELFF
.,.,TRBV11-3,TRBJ1-6,TGTGCCAGCAGCTTCTTAACCCAGGGCTCACCCCTCCACTTT,CASSFLTQGSPLHF
once,.,TRBV6-1,TRBJ1-2,TGTGCCAGCAGTGAAGCTGTAGACGGTAGCTATGGCTACACCTTC,CASSEAVDGSYGYTF
.,TRBD2,TRBV6-5,TRBJ2-7,TGTACCAGCAGTTTCGGGACGGGGGGCTACGAGCAGTACTTC,CTSSFGTGGYEQYF
few,TRBD2,TRBV7-2,TRBJ2-7,TGTGCCAGCAGCTTAACTAGCGGGGGATTCTACGAGCAGTACTTC,CASSLTSGGFYEQYF
.,.,TRBV25-1,TRBJ2-5,TGTGCCAGCAGTGTGGGTGGGGCCCAGTACTTC,CASSVGGAQYF
few,TRBD2,TRBV12-3/TRBV12-4,TRBJ2-7,TGTGCCAGCAGTGGGGAGGGCGGGAGTGGCGAGCAGTACTTC,CASSGEGGSGEQYF
few,.,TRBV12-3/TRBV12-4,TRBJ2-7,TGTGCCAGCAGTTTGCTAACCCTGACGGGGTACGAGCAGTACTTC,CASSLLTLTGYEQYF
few,TRBD2,TRBV3-1,TRBJ2-1,TGTGCCAGCAGCCCTCAGGGGCTAGCGGGACTTGGAGAGCAGTTCTTC,CASSPQGLAGLGEQFF
few,TRBD1,TRBV20-1,TRBJ2-5,TGCAGTGCGCTGAAGACAGGGGTTTGGGAGACCCAGTACTTC,CSALKTGVWETQYF
.,.,TRBV7-9,TRBJ1-1,TGTGCCAGCAGCTTAGCTGAACGTATCACTGAAGCTTTCTTT,CASSLAERITEAFF
.,.,TRBV7-2,TRBJ1-4,TGTGCCAGCAGCTCCCTGGGACAACCTGCAACTAATGAAAAACTGTTTTTT,CASSSLGQPATNEKLFF
few,.,TRBV7-9,TRBJ2-7,TGTGCCAGCAGCTCAGCGACCGGGACGGAAGCCTACGAGCAGTACTTC,CASSSATGTEAYEQYF
.,.,TRBV4-1,TRBJ1-2,TGCGCCAGCAGCCAAGGTTGGGGGGATAATGGCTACACCTTC,CASSQGWGDNGYTF
.,TRBD2,TRBV7-3,TRBJ2-1,TGTGCCAGCACCCTAGCGGGGGGGAATGAGCAGTTCTTC,CASTLAGGNEQFF
.,.,TRBV20-1,TRBJ2-7,TGCAGTGCTCGTGAGGGGGAAACGGAGCAGTACTTC,CSAREGETEQYF
few,.,TRBV7-2,TRBJ2-5,TGTGCCAGCAGCTCATTCGAGACCCAGTACTTC,CASSSFETQYF
few,.,TRBV9,TRBJ2-6,TGTGCCAGCAGCGCCCCTCAGGGGGCCAACGTCCTGACTTTC,CASSAPQGANVLTF
few,TRBD1,TRBV12-3/TRBV12-4,TRBJ1-6,TGTGCCAGCAGCCGTGGAGAGGTTGACAGGGAGTTGTTCTTT,CASSRGEVDRELFF
.,.,TRBV11-2,TRBJ2-1,TGTGCCAGCAGCTTAGACGGAAATCCCTACAATGAGCAGTTCTTC,CASSLDGNPYNEQFF
.,TRBD2,TRBV20-1,TRBJ2-5,TGCAGTGCTAGAGATTCGGGCGGGAGGCTACAAGAGACCCAGTACTTC,CSARDSGGRLQETQYF
few,.,TRBV6-1,TRBJ1-4,TGTGCCAGCAGTGAAGTTTCTAGTGTGGAAAAACTGTTTTTT,CASSEVSSVEKLFF